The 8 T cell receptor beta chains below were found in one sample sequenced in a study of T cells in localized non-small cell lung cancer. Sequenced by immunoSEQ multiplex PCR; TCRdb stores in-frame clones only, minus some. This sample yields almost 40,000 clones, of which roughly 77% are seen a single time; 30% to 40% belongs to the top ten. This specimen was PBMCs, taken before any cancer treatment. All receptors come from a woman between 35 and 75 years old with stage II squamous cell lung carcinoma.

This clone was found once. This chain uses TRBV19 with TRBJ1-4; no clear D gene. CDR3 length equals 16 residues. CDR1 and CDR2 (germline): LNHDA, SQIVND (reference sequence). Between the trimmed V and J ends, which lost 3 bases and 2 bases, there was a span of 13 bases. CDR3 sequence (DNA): TGTGCCAGTAGTATTGCATCGCCCGGTACTAATGAAAAACTGTTTTTT. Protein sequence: CASSIASPGTNEKLFF.

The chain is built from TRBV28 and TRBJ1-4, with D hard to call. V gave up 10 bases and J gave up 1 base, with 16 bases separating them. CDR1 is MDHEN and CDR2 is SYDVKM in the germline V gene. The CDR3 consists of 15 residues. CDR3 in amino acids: CATSTPSETNEKLFF. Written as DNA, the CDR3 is TGTGCCACCTCCACACCCTCGGAAACTAATGAAAAACTGTTTTTT.

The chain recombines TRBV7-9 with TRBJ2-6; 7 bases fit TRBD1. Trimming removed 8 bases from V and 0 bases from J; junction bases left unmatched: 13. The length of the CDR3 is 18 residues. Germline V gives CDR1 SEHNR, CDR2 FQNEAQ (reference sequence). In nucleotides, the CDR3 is TGTGCCAGCCGCCCGGGGACAGCGACTCTCTCTGGGGCCAACGTCCTGACTTTC. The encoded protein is CASRPGTATLSGANVLTF.

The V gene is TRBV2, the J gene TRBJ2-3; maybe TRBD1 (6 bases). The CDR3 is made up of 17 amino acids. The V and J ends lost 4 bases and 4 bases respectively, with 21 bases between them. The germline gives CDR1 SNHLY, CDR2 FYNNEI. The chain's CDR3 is CASSASLGGGRADTQYF. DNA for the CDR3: TGTGCCAGCAGTGCTTCTCTCGGTGGGGGCAGAGCAGATACGCAGTATTTT.

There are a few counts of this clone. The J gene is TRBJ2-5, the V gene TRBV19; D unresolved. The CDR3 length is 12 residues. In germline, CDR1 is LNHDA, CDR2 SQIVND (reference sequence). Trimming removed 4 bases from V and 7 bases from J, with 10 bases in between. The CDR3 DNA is TGTGCCAGTAGTAGGCTGCTTGGGACCCAGTACTTC. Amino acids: CASSRLLGTQYF.

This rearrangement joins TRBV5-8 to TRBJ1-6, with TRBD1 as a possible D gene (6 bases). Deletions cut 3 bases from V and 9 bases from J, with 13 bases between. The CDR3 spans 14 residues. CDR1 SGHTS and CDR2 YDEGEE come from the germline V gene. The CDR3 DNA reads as TGTGCCAGCAGCTCCAGGGGAAGCAGTTCACCCCTCCACTTT. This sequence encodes CASSSRGSSSPLHF.

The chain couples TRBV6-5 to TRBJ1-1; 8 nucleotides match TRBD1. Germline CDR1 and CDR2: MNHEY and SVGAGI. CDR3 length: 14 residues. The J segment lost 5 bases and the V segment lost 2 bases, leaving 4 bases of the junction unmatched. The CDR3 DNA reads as TGTGCCAGCAGTTACGGACAGGGATATACTGAAGCTTTCTTT. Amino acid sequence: CASSYGQGYTEAFF.

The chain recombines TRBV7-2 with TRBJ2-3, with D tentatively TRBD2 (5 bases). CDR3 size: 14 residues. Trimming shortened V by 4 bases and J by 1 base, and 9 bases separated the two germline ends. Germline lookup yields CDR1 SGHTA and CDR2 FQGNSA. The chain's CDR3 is CASSYLGGTDTQYF. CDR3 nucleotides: TGTGCCAGCAGCTACCTCGGGGGCACAGATACGCAGTATTTT.